The 21 T cell receptor beta chains reported below all come from one sample, sequenced in a study of molecular identifiers for immune sequencing clone quantification. TCRdb itself ran the PCR reads through MiXCR, one entry per CDR3 protein. The table has some 93,000 distinct CDR3 sequences, around 23% seen once; the top ten hold 1% to 1.2%. Material: naive CD8+ T cells from blood, with Jurkat cell RNA spiked in. Subset denoted: FACS-sorted CD8+CD4-CCR7+CD45RA+ naive T cells. The source is a human donor in good health. Some libraries in this study had Jurkat cell RNA spiked in.

About this clonotype itself: Its ends do not fully match the called genes, so a read error is possible. This rearrangement joins TRBV14 to TRBJ2-7; no clear D. The CDR3 extends over 13 amino acids. Germline assignment: CDR1 SGHDN and CDR2 FVKESK. Here the CDR3 DNA reads TGTGCCAGCAGCAGTCGACAAAACTACGCGCAGTACTTC. This codes for CASSSRQNYAQYF. Filled out from reference TRBV14 and TRBJ2-7, the complete variable domain reads EAGVTQFPSHSVIEKGQTVTLRCDPISGHDNLYWYRRVMGKEIKFLLHFVKESKQDESGMPNNRFLAERTGGTYSTLKVQPAELEDSGVYFCASSSRQNYAQYFGPGTRLTVT.

This clonotype was detected many times. The chain joins TRBV5-5 to TRBJ1-1, with D hard to call. The CDR3 runs to 17 residues. CDR1 and CDR2 from the germline V gene are SGHKS and YYEKEE (reference sequence). Trimming stripped 4 bases from V and 12 bases from J, with 31 bases between. The CDR3 DNA follows: TGTGCCAGCAGCCCCAGACAACCTTTCCCGAGATCCGCGCTGCCTTTCTTT. Its protein is CASSPRQPFPRSALPFF.

This clonotype came up many times. CDR3 in amino acids: CASSYAQTSDEAFF. In nucleotides, the CDR3 is TGTGCCAGCAGTTACGCTCAGACATCGGATGAAGCTTTCTTT. This chain links TRBV6-2 or TRBV6-3 with TRBJ1-1; D call uncertain. V was cut by 2 bases and J by 7 bases, with 14 bases left in between. The CDR3 totals 14 residues. Germline loops: CDR1 MNHEY, CDR2 SVGEGT.

This clonotype was counted between two and nine times. The junction does not match germline at one end; this may be a read error. This chain uses TRBV3-1 with TRBJ2-1; 12 bases map to TRBD2. This CDR3 has 18 residues. Germline CDR1 is LGHDT and CDR2 is YNNKEL (reference sequence). The CDR3 sequence: CASSQWLLAGGGDNKQFF. The CDR3 DNA is TGTGCCAGCAGCCAATGGCTACTAGCGGGGGGAGGGGACAATAAGCAGTTCTTC.

The sample holds many counts of this clonotype. The rearrangement joins TRBV2 to TRBJ2-6, with D perhaps matching TRBD1 or TRBD2 (6 bases each). Germline loops: CDR1 SNHLY, CDR2 FYNNEI. Between the trimmed V and J ends, which lost 6 bases and 0 bases, there was a span of 15 bases. The CDR3 totals 17 residues. The DNA of the CDR3 is TGTGCCAGCAGATTACCGGGGGCCCACTCTGGGGCCAACGTCCTGACTTTC. This gives the protein CASRLPGAHSGANVLTF.

This clonotype occurred a few times. CDR3 coding DNA: TGTGCCAGCAGCTTATCAGCCGGAAGGACTGAAGCTTTCTTT. Its protein product is CASSLSAGRTEAFF. The V gene is TRBV7-8, the J gene TRBJ1-1; D gene uncertain. CDR3 length: 14 residues. Germline CDR1 reads SGHVS; CDR2 reads FQNEAQ. The V end was cut by 2 bases, the J end by 5 bases, with 12 bases between.

At least ten counts were recorded for this clonotype. V is TRBV28 and J is TRBJ2-1; TRBD1 might be the D (5 bases). Germline V gene lookup returns CDR1 MDHEN and CDR2 SYDVKM. The CDR3 spans 15 residues. The ends were cut back, 6 bases at V and 8 bases at J, with 20 bases in the middle. The CDR3 region has the DNA TGTGCCAGCAGATTGGACGTCAGGGCCCACGATGAGCAGTTCTTC. Its protein product is CASRLDVRAHDEQFF.

A few counts support this clonotype. The chain combines TRBV19 with TRBJ1-1; D unclear. V was clipped by 2 bases and J by 1 base, with 8 bases between them. Germline V gives CDR1 LNHDA, CDR2 SQIVND (reference sequence). The CDR3 has 14 residues. The CDR3 coding sequence is TGTGCCAGTAGTATACGGCAGACGAACACTGAAGCTTTCTTT. Protein sequence: CASSIRQTNTEAFF.

This clonotype was seen a handful of times. Given the absence of the conserved phenylalanine or tryptophan at the CDR3 end, a read error is likely. CDR3 DNA: TGTGCCAGCAGTTCCCACCTCGTTGATACGCAGTATTTA. It encodes CASSSHLVDTQYL. The chain is built from TRBV27 and TRBJ2-3; D unclear. This CDR3 has 13 residues. CDR1 is MNHEY and CDR2 is SMNVEV in the germline V gene (reference sequence). Trimming left V 4 bases short and J 6 bases short, with 11 bases between.

This clonotype was found a few times. The chain is built from TRBV6-5 and TRBJ2-5; TRBD1 is a possible D gene (5 bases). V was clipped by 6 bases and J by 2 bases, with 13 bases between them. Germline CDR1 and CDR2: MNHEY and SVGAGI. The CDR3 has 14 amino acids. The CDR3 reads CASSSQAVQETQYF. DNA for the CDR3: TGTGCCAGCAGCTCACAGGCAGTACAAGAGACCCAGTACTTC.

This clonotype was detected once. A much larger clonotype is one base distant, so this may be a read error. CDR3: CASNREYDTEAFF. The CDR3 region has the DNA TGTGCCAGTAACCGGGAGTACGACACTGAAGCTTTCTTT. This chain links TRBV19 with TRBJ1-1; no reliable D call. V lost 7 bases and J 3 bases, leaving 12 bases between the germline ends. This CDR3 contains 13 residues. CDR1 LNHDA and CDR2 SQIVND come from the germline V gene (reference sequence).

Of note for this clonotype: A read error may explain this, as a much larger clone is one base away. V is TRBV12-3 or TRBV12-4 and J is TRBJ2-3; D is tentatively TRBD1 or TRBD2 (5 bases each). CDR3 length: 20 residues. Trimming shortened V by 3 bases and J by 1 base, and 26 bases separated the two germline ends. The CDR3 region is CASSFYLLGVRTSGTDTQYF. CDR3 in DNA: TGTGCCAGCAGTTTTTATCTTTTGGGGGTTCGAACCTCTGGCACAGATACGCAGTATTTT.

Notes on this clonotype: The junction differs from germline at one of its ends, possibly a read error. This chain joins TRBV7-3 and TRBJ2-1; D remains unclear. Germline V CDR1 and CDR2: SGHTA, FQGTGA. The CDR3 has 15 amino acids. This CDR3 reads CARSPESAPNNEQFF. CDR3 nucleotide sequence: TGTGCCCGCAGCCCGGAGAGTGCCCCTAACAATGAGCAGTTCTTC.

This clonotype has ten or more counts. V gene TRBV6-2 or TRBV6-3 combines with J gene TRBJ1-1; 7 bases match TRBD1. V was clipped by 6 bases and J by 6 bases; unmatched bases: 7. Looked up from germline, CDR1 is MNHEY and CDR2 is SVGEGT. The CDR3 sequence is 13 residues long. Written as DNA, the CDR3 is TGTGCCAGCAGCTCGACAGGGTACCCTGAAGCTTTCTTT. It encodes CASSSTGYPEAFF.

This clonotype has more than one count but fewer than ten. The rearrangement uses TRBV15 and TRBJ2-2, with D possibly matching TRBD2 (6 bases). This CDR3 spans 18 amino acids. Trimming removed 0 bases at V and 1 base at J, with 15 bases between. Germline CDR1 reads LNHNV; CDR2 reads YYDKDF (reference sequence). The CDR3 DNA sequence: TGTGCCACCAGCAGAGATCCCGCGGGACGTGAGAACACCGGGGAGCTGTTTTTT. Amino acids: CATSRDPAGRENTGELFF.

This clonotype came up many times. As DNA, the CDR3 is TGTGCCAGCAGCTTGACAACCGGGACCCTGGGTTTCGAGCAGTACTTC. Its translation is CASSLTTGTLGFEQYF. The chain joins TRBV5-6 to TRBJ2-7; D might be TRBD1 or TRBD2, each matching 5 bases. The V and J ends lost 1 base and 6 bases respectively, with 20 bases between them. The CDR3 is 16 residues long. CDR1 is SGHDT, CDR2 YYEEEE, per germline.

The J gene is TRBJ2-2, the V gene TRBV11-3, with TRBD2 as a possible D gene (6 bases). V was clipped by 5 bases and J by 6 bases, with 13 bases between them. The germline V gene has CDR1 SGHNT and CDR2 YENEEA. This CDR3 region has 14 residues. CDR3 sequence (DNA): TGTGCCAGCAGCCGCTTCACGGGGGCCGGGGAGCTGTTTTTT. It translates to CASSRFTGAGELFF.

V gene TRBV7-9 combines with J gene TRBJ2-1; possibly TRBD1 for D (6 bases). Trimming shortened V by 5 bases and J by 0 bases, and 11 bases separated the two germline ends. Germline V lookup: CDR1 SEHNR, CDR2 FQNEAQ (reference sequence). The CDR3 has 15 residues. The CDR3 region has the DNA TGTGCCAGCAGCCACCCGGGACACTCCTACAATGAGCAGTTCTTC. This encodes CASSHPGHSYNEQFF.

To note about this clonotype: A read error may explain this, as a much larger clone is one base away. The chain uses TRBV20-1 and TRBJ2-7; weak D call: TRBD2 (6 bases). Germline V gene sequence: CDR1 DFQATT, CDR2 SNEGSKA (reference sequence). The CDR3 is 15 residues long. The V end lost 6 bases, the J end lost 6 bases, and 24 bases lay between the germline ends. The CDR3 bases are TGCAGTGCCCCTTACGGGAGCGGGTGGCCTGGCGAGCAGTACTTC. It is translated as CSAPYGSGWPGEQYF.

This clonotype was seen many times. This sequence joins TRBV13 and TRBJ1-5; 9 bases align to TRBD1. With V trimmed by 0 bases and J by 11 bases, 14 bases remained unmatched. Germline loops: CDR1 PRHDT, CDR2 FYEKMQ (reference sequence). CDR3 length equals 17 residues. The CDR3 region is CASSLGDSGTGYAAQHF. The CDR3 bases are TGTGCCAGCAGCTTAGGAGACTCCGGGACAGGGTATGCGGCCCAGCATTTT.

Worth noting for this clonotype: A much larger clone is a single base away; this may be a read error. The conserved final phenylalanine or tryptophan is absent from the CDR3, which likely points to a read error. V usage is TRBV27 and J usage is TRBJ2-7; D gene uncertain. CDR1 is MNHEY and CDR2 is SMNVEV in the germline V gene (reference sequence). Trimming cost V 5 bases and J 4 bases, with 15 bases left between them. This CDR3 comprises 14 residues. CDR3 protein: CASSPSGVRYEQYS. CDR3 sequence (DNA): TGTGCCAGCAGTCCTAGTGGGGTTAGGTACGAGCAGTACTCC.